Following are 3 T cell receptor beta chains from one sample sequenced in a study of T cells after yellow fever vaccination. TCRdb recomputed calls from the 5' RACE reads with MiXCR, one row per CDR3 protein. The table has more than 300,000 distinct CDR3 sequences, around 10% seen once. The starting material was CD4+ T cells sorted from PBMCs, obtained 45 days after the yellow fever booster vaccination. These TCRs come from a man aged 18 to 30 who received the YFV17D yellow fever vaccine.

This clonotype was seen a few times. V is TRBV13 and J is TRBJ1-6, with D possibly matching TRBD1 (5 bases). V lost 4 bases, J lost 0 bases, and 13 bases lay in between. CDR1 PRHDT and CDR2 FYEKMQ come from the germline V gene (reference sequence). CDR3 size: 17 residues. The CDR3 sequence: CASSSPGPSSYNSPLHF. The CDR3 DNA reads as TGTGCCAGCAGCTCTCCGGGACCAAGCTCCTATAATTCACCCCTCCACTTT.

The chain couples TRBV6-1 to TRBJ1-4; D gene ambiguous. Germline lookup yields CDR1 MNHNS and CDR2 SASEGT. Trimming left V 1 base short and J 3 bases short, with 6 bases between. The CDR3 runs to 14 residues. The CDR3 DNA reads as TGTGCCAGCAGTGAAGGGGCGGCTAATGAAAAACTGTTTTTT. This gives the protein CASSEGAANEKLFF.

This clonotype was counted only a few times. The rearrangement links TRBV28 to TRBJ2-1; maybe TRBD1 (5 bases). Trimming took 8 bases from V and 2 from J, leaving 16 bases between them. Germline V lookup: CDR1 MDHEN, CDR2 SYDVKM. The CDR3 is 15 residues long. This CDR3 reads CASVGTLGPYNEQFF. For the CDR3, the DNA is TGTGCCAGCGTTGGAACCCTGGGGCCCTACAATGAGCAGTTCTTC.